The entry below describes one T cell receptor beta chain. Its cognate antigen is unknown. This sample is part of a study of somatic mutations in cytotoxic T cells in rheumatoid arthritis. At the level of the study: Each patient's diagnosis was followed right away by a blood draw (30 ml EDTA), before any treatment. General observations from the study: For rheumatoid arthritis patients, CD8+ clonality increased with age, whereas it did not in healthy controls. The authors did not know the antigen targets of the expanded CD8+ clones.

Assay used: immunoSEQ multiplex PCR; TCRdb lists only in-frame clones, some missing. Among about 18,000 clones listed, 80% to 85% were seen once. The ends were cut back, 4 bases at V and 0 bases at J, with 18 bases in the middle. Germline values: CDR1 SGHTA, CDR2 FQGTGA. The length of the CDR3 is 17 residues. The chain is built from TRBV7-3 and TRBJ1-1; D call uncertain. The TCR was taken from an adult with rheumatoid arthritis. Source material: CD8+ T cells sorted from blood. The chain's CDR3 is CASSYGCHYPMNTEAFF. The CDR3 DNA is TGTGCCAGCAGCTATGGGTGTCATTATCCCATGAACACTGAAGCTTTCTTT. Filled out from reference TRBV7-3 and TRBJ1-1, the complete variable domain reads GAGVSQTPSNKVTEKGKYVELRCDPISGHTALYWYRQSLGQGPEFLIYFQGTGAADDSGLPNDRFFAVRPEGSVSTLKIQRTERGDSAVYLCASSYGCHYPMNTEAFFGQGTRLTVV.